The source of this T cell receptor beta chain is a study of T-cell reconstitution after alpha-beta-depleted transplantation in children. Using unique molecular identifiers, the investigators prepared the TCRbeta library. TCRdb itself ran the PCR reads through MiXCR, one entry per CDR3 protein. The sample has some 150,000 distinct CDR3 sequences; about 9% are singletons. This clonotype has at least ten counts. The CDR3 spans 16 residues. The V and J ends lost 3 bases and 0 bases respectively, with 14 bases between them. Germline assignment: CDR1 DFQATT and CDR2 SNEGSKA (reference sequence). The gene calls are TRBV20-1 and TRBJ2-2; D not certain. This receptor was taken from a female patient aged 2-9 years who had a stem cell transplant for congenital amegakaryocytic thrombocytopenia, so the T cells may come from the graft donor. The sample was PBMCs, mostly from graft donor cells, taken 180 days after TCRalphabeta/CD19-depleted stem cell transplant. The CDR3 DNA is TGCAGTGCTAGGAGCCCCCTGGGAACGAACACCGGGGAGCTGTTTTTT. It codes for CSARSPLGTNTGELFF.